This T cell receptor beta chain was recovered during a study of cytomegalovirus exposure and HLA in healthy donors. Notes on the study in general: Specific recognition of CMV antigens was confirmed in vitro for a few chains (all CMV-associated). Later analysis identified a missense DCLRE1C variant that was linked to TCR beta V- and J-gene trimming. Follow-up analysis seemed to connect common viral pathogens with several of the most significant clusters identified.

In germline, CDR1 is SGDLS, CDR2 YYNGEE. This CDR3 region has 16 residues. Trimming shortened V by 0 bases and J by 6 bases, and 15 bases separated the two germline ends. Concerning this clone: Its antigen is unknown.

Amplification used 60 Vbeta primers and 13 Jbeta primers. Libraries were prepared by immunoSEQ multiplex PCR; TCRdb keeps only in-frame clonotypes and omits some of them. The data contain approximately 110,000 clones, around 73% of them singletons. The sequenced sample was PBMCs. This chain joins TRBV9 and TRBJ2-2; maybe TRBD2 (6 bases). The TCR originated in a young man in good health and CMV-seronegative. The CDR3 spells CASSVDGGSFAGELFF. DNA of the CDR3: TGTGCCAGCAGCGTAGATGGAGGGTCATTCGCCGGGGAGCTGTTTTTT.